This T cell receptor beta chain stems from a study of cytomegalovirus exposure and HLA in healthy donors. Study conclusions and caveats: Researchers counted roughly 160 TCR beta chains as cytomegalovirus-associated.

The study ran its PCR with 60 Vbeta and 13 Jbeta primers. Profiled with immunoSEQ multiplex PCR; TCRdb holds only in-frame clones, not every one. Of about 96,000 clones listed, around 64% are singletons. The CDR3 spans 14 residues. The V gene end was trimmed by 6 bases and the J gene end by 4 bases; junction bases not matched to a gene: 6. CDR1 is MDHEN, CDR2 SYDVKM, per germline. This clone was counted only a few times. Its matching antigen is unknown. The sample was PBMCs. The sequence was collected from a man aged 55 to 70 in good health and CMV-seronegative. The V and J genes are TRBV28 and TRBJ2-7; 10 bases match TRBD1. The CDR3 DNA reads as TGTGCCAGCAGGACCGGGACAGGGGTTTACGAGCAGTACTTC. It is translated as CASRTGTGVYEQYF.